This paragraph covers one T cell receptor (beta chain) sequence. No antigen is known for it. The input lacks base qualities; no much larger clone sits a single base away. The sample comes from a study of cytomegalovirus exposure and HLA in healthy donors (dated by TCRdb to the late 2010s). General notes on the study: An earlier analysis of under 600 of the donors reported 250 to 300 Gb of sequence data and roughly 100 million unique TCR beta sequences from approximately 180 million T cells. Approximately 300 gigabases of sequencing data and 70 million to 95 million unique TCR sequences made up an early release that covered 500 to 700 HLA-typed donors. The genetic ancestry cluster associated with self-reported Caucasian donors included 80% to 90% of the roughly 400 genotyped donors. The study aimed to test whether cataloging public T cell receptors could reveal signatures of past pathogen exposure. Genome-wide SNP genotypes for about 65% of the 666 donors were used in a later genetic analysis, which treated that subset as a discovery cohort. Typing coverage varied by locus: roughly 629-640 donors for A, B, C, DRB1 and DQB1; roughly 560 for DQA1; more than 600 for DPA1; under 490 for DPB1. Donor age, sex, ethnicity and CMV serostatus were collected together with the repertoire data. In the later analysis, no new phenotypic data were used to find candidate immune exposures; instead, reliance was placed on TCR beta sequences and their occurrence across donors. To study patterns of TCR occurrence, a later analysis re-analyzed previously published TCR beta repertoires from several hundred donors and added high-resolution HLA genotyping. High-throughput TCR immunosequencing, statistical association of individual TCRs with disease status, and machine learning were combined to predict cytomegalovirus infection status. Four to six DR-DQ haplotypes were handled as single units for association and clustering, since linkage in the cohort was strong. An earlier analysis of several hundred of the donors used high-throughput TCR beta sequencing to judge whether each TCR beta V gene segment behaved as functional or pseudogenic. Every discovery cohort repertoire had been produced on one sequencing platform. On average, over 200,000 unique TCR beta nucleotide sequences were sequenced per donor among 300 to 500 genotyped donors of the cohort, with roughly 18% of those sequences being non-productive. The study used immunosequencing to profile the T cell repertoires of some 600 subjects and linked those repertoires to cytomegalovirus serostatus. In addition to the first cohort of 500 to 850 subjects, a separate validation cohort of 120 different subjects was used. HLA typing included class I and class II loci at four-digit resolution. What the work shows at the level of the full study, not this receptor alone: HLA typing was unavailable for some donors at each locus, so association tests used only the typed subset. Some IMGT-functional V segments, including TRBV6-2 and TRBV6-3, could not be told apart with the 87-base-pair reads, so those segments were excluded. Presence/absence analyses assumed roughly uniform sequencing depth across donors, an assumption that may not hold. Cytomegalovirus status was reported to be diagnosed by the classifier with high specificity and sensitivity in both the original and validation cohorts. A further reported finding was that TCR beta sequences accurately predicted the HLA-A and HLA-B alleles for most subjects in the first cohort. Most TCR sequences were observed very rarely across donors, whereas some public TCRs were present in many individuals. In a later analysis, most CMV-associated TCR beta chains were found to appear HLA-restricted, with HLA associations seemingly driven largely by CMV exposure. In an earlier analysis of some 640 of the donors, most TCR beta V segments were observed in productive rearrangements about 90% or about 30% of the time, broadly matching IMGT annotations. In this cohort, only TCR beta chains were sequenced, and detectable features were limited by the absence of alpha or paired-chain data. Correlated functional status among segregating V segments might be attributable to linkage disequilibrium, but an unknown experimental factor could not be ruled out. Compared with equally common non-associated chains, HLA-associated TCR beta chains in a later analysis were more clonally expanded and had lower generation probabilities. The study gave a list of about 160 TCR beta chains associated with cytomegalovirus. In a later analysis, TCR association rates were found to vary across HLA loci, with the most associated TCRs seen for DRB1 alleles and the fewest for HLA-C alleles. The sequencing pipeline was judged likely to have produced a cluster of highly shared sequence variants as a technical artifact. For the cohort, immune exposure information was limited to CMV serostatus. A later analysis associated roughly 17,000 TCR beta sequences with specific HLA alleles at a false discovery rate of 0.05. A few of the identified cytomegalovirus-associated TCR beta chains were confirmed in vitro to be specific for cytomegalovirus antigens. According to the authors, the approach could potentially be generalized to other disease states and immunological phenotypes. Several of the top co-occurrence clusters appeared to be linked to parvovirus B19, influenza, CMV and Epstein-Barr virus, according to a later analysis. Because counts were too low, about 15 rarely observed V segments, including chromosome 9 orphons, were left out of the earlier analysis of a few hundred of the donors. When HLA alleles, especially DR and DQ, strongly co-occurred, attributing TCR associations to individual alleles was difficult. An association between a missense DCLRE1C variant and V-gene and J-gene trimming of TCR beta chains was found in a later genetic analysis and replicated in an independent cohort. A later genetic analysis reported fewer N-insertions in productive TCRs among donors in an Asian-associated ancestry cluster than the roughly 650-donor mean.

Library construction relied on the immunoSEQ multiplex PCR assay. For the multiplex PCR, a mixture combining 60 forward primers for TCR Vbeta segments and 13 reverse primers for TCR Jbeta segments was used. The CDR3 region of rearranged TCR beta genes was amplified from genomic DNA by a multiplex PCR assay. On the Illumina HiSeq System, the amplified TCR beta libraries were sequenced as 87-base-pair reads. Regarding the original processing steps: Across the roughly 600 repertoires, a later analysis counted tens of millions of unique TCR beta chains, some 11 million of which were shared by at least two donors. A nearest-neighbor algorithm error-corrected the raw reads and collapsed the reads into unique sequences, merging closely related sequences to remove PCR and sequencing errors. To assign V, D and J gene segments, CDR3 sequences were aligned to IMGT reference sequences. Each retained sequence needed at least a six-nucleotide match to both a V gene segment and a J gene segment. A rearrangement was called productive if the CDR3 had no stop codons and remained in frame with V and J, and every other rearrangement was called non-productive. CDR3 was defined by IMGT convention, running from the second conserved V-encoded cysteine to the conserved J-encoded phenylalanine. The earlier analysis of about 500 of the donors excluded sequences that lacked an unambiguous match to a single V gene segment. In an earlier analysis of a few hundred of the donors, V segments were called functional above 56.7% productive rearrangements and were called segregating when the between-donor standard deviation exceeded 5%. To diagnose cytomegalovirus status from the catalog of TCR beta chain sequences, a statistical classification framework was built. In a later analysis, V and J genes were assigned by comparing TCR nucleotide sequences against IMGT/GENE-DB human TR gene sequences. A later analysis assigned CDR3 sequences and most-parsimonious VDJ recombination scenarios with the TCRdist pipeline. In a later analysis, each TCR beta chain was defined by its CDR3 amino acid sequence together with its V-gene family, and reads lacking a unique V-gene family were excluded. A later analysis removed 592 highly shared, low-generation-probability nucleotide sequences to deal with suspected cross-contamination and a sequencing artifact. In a later analysis, a clonal expansion index for each public chain was calculated from normalized within-repertoire ranks of inferred template counts. A later analysis computed generation probabilities with a VDJ recombination model fitted to out-of-frame rearrangements, and checked the results against IGoR. A later analysis scored TCR-TCR, TCR-HLA and TCR-CMV co-occurrence with hypergeometric tests, applying a repertoire-size bias correction to TCR pairs. A later analysis estimated false discovery rates by permuting HLA or CMV assignments 20 times. In a later analysis, co-occurring TCRs were grouped using DBSCAN, and TCRdist sequence similarity was added for clustering within HLA-allele-positive subsets. For co-occurrence clustering, repertoires with fewer than 30,000 or more than 120,000 public chains were excluded, along with four to six repertoires with anomalous nucleotide sharing. Sourced from immuneACCESS, this table was stored by TCRdb with only in-frame sequences that have V and J called. A share of the clones is absent; for the studies checked, an unresolved V gene accounts for under half, and the remainder has no known explanation. V and J calls and clone size are as listed in that table; D and trimming were resolved from the DNA. The sample has 40,000 to 60,000 clones on record, 65% to 80% of them singletons. The ten biggest clones cover 9% to 9.5% of the sample.

From its cysteine to its phenylalanine, the CDR3 spans 14 amino acids. This entry keeps only the CDR3 DNA: 42 bases, framed from base 1. The CDR1 and CDR2 encoded by the germline V gene are SGHRS and YFSETQ. V and J are trimmed by 0 bases and 3 bases, and the gene matches miss 3 bases of the junction. The cohort consisted of 650 to 850 healthy bone marrow donors. Cohort members were all nominally healthy when sampled, although unrecorded immune exposures were likely present. The donor was CMV seronegative and was included in the group of about 400 seronegative cohort members. Each donor provided a peripheral blood sample, and peripheral blood mononuclear cells were used for TCR beta sequencing. Genomic DNA was extracted from the blood cell samples with the Qiagen DNeasy Blood Extraction Kit.

The sequence came from a woman aged 45-59 years in good health and CMV-seronegative. Recombination joined TRBV5-1 with TRBJ2-7; 7 bases in between match TRBD2. Sequencing was carried out using PBMCs. The bases are TGCGCCAGCAGCTTGGAGGGAGGGGACTACGAGCAGTACTTC. Its product reads: CASSLEGGDYEQYF.